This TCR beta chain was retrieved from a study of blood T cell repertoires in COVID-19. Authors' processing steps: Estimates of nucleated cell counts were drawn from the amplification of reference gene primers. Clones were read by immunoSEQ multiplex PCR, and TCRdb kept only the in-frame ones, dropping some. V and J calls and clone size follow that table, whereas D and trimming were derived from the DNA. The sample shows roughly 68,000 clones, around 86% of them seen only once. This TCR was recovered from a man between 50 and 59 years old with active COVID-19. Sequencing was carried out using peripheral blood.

The CDR3 coding sequence is TGTGCCAGCTCACCACCCCCCGGACTGCCCCAAAAACTGTTTTTT. This encodes CASSPPPGLPQKLFF. V and J are TRBV18 and TRBJ1-4; no definite D call. The V and J ends lost 0 bases and 9 bases respectively, with 14 bases between them. CDR3 length: 15 amino acids. Germline CDR1 reads KGHSH; CDR2 reads LQKENI.